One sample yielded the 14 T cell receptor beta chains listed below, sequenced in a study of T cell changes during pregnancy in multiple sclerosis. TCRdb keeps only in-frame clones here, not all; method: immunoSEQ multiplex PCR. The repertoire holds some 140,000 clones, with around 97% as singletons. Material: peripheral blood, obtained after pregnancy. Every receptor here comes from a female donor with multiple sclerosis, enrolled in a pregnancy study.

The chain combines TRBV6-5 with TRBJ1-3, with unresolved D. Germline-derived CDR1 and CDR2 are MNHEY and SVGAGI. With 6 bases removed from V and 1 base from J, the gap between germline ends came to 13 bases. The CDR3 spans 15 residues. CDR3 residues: CASSHGENSGNTIYF. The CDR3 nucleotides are TGTGCCAGCAGCCACGGTGAGAATTCTGGAAACACCATATATTTT.

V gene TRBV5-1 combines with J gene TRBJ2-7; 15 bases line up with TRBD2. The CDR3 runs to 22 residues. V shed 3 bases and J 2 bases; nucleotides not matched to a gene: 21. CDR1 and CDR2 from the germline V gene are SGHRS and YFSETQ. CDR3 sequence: CASSSAGYRRTSGGEVTYEQYF. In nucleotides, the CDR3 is TGCGCCAGCAGCTCCGCAGGATACCGAAGGACTAGCGGGGGGGAGGTCACCTACGAGCAGTACTTC.

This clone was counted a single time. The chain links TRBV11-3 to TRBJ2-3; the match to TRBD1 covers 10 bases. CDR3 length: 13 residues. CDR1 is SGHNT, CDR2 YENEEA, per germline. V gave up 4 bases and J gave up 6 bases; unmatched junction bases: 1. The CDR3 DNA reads TGTGCCAGCAGCTCGACAGGGGGCGATACGCAGTATTTT. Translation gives CASSSTGGDTQYF.

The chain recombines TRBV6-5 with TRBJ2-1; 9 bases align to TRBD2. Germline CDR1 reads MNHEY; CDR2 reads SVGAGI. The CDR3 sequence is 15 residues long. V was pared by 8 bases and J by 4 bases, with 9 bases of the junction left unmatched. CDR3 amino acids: CASRQTSGPYNEQFF. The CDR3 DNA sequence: TGTGCCAGCCGTCAGACTAGCGGCCCTTACAATGAGCAGTTCTTC.

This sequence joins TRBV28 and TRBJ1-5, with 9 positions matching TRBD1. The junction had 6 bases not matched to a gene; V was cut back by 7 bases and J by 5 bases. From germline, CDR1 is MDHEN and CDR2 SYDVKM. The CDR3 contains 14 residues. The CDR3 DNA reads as TGTGCCAGCATCACTGGACAGGGGCATCAGCCCCAGCATTTT. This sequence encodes CASITGQGHQPQHF.

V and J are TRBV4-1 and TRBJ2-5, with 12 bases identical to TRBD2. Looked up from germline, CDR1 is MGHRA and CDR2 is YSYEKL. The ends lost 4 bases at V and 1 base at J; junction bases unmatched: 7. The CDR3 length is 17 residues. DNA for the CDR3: TGCGCCAGCAGCCCCAATGTGGGACTAGCGGGCCAAGAGACCCAGTACTTC. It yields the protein CASSPNVGLAGQETQYF.

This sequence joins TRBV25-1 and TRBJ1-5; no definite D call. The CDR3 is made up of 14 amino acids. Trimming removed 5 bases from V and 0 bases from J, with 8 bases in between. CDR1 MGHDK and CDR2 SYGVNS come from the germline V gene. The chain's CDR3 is CASSPVYSNQPQHF. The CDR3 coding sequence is TGTGCCAGCAGTCCCGTTTATAGCAATCAGCCCCAGCATTTT.

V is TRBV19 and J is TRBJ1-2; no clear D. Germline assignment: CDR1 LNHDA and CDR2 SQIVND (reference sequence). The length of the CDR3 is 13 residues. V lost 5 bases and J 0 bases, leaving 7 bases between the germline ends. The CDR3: CASSQASNYGYTF. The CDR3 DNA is TGTGCCAGTAGTCAAGCATCTAACTATGGCTACACCTTC.

For the CDR3, the DNA is TGCGCCAGCAGCCAAGGGCAGAACACCGGGGAGCTGTTTTTT. The encoded protein is CASSQGQNTGELFF. The J gene is TRBJ2-2, the V gene TRBV4-1, with D unclear. V dropped 1 base and J dropped 1 base, with 4 bases sitting between them. Germline V gene lookup returns CDR1 MGHRA and CDR2 YSYEKL. The length of the CDR3 is 14 residues.

This CDR3 reads CASSQSLRGGQFF. In DNA, the CDR3 is TGTGCCAGCAGCCAATCATTGCGAGGAGGGCAGTTCTTC. The J gene is TRBJ2-1, the V gene TRBV16, with D maybe TRBD2 (5 bases). The CDR3 is made up of 13 amino acids. Germline V CDR1 and CDR2: KGHSY, FQNENV. Trimming removed 0 bases at V and 12 bases at J, with 12 bases between.

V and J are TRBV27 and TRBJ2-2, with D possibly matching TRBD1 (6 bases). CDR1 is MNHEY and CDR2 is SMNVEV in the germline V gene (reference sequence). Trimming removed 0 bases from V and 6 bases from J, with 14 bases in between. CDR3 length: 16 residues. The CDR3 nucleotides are TGTGCCAGCAGTTTATCGGCAGGGGTTAAGTCCGGGGAGCTGTTTTTT. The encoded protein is CASSLSAGVKSGELFF.

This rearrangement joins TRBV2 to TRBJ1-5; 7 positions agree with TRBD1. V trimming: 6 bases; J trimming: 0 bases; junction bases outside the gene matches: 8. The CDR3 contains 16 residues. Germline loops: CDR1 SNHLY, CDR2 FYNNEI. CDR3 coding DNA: TGTGCCAGCAGGACCGGGACAGTTAATAGCAATCAGCCCCAGCATTTT. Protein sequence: CASRTGTVNSNQPQHF.

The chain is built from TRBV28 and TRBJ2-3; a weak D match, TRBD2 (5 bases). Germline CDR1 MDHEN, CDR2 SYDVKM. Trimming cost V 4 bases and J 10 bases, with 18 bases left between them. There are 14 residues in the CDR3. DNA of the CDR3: TGTGCCAGCAGTTACCCTAATAGACTATCACCGCAGTATTTT. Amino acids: CASSYPNRLSPQYF.

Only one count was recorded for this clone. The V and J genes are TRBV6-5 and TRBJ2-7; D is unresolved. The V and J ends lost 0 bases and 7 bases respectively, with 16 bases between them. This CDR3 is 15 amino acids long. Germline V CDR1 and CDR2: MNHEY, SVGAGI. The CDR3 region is CASSYSLSLVGEQYF. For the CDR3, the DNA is TGTGCCAGCAGTTACTCGCTGTCCCTAGTGGGTGAGCAGTACTTC.